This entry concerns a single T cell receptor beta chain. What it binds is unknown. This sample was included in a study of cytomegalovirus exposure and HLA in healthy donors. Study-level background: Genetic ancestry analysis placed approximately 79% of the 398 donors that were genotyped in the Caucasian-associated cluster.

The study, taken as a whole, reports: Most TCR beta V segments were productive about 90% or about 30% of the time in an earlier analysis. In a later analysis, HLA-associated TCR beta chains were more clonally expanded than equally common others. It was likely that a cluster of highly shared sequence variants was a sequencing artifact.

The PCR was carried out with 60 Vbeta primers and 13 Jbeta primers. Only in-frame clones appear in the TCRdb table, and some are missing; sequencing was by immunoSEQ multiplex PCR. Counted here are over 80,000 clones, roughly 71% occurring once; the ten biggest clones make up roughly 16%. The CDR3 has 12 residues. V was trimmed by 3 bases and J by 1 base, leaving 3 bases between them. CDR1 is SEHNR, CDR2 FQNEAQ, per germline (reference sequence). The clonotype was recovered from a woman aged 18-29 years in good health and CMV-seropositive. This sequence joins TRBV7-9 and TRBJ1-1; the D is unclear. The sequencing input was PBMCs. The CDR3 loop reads CASSFGNTEAFF. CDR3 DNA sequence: TGTGCCAGCAGCTTCGGGAACACTGAAGCTTTCTTT.